These 29 T cell receptor beta chains originate from one sample sequenced in a study of blood T cells in healthy people across ages. Next came a second PCR, run for about 6 to 11 cycles, which used a sample-barcoded 5' primer along with a J-beta primer mix. TCRdb used MiXCR to reprocess the 5' RACE reads, holding one entry per CDR3 protein. The sample shows fewer than 800,000 distinct CDR3 sequences, approximately 50% of them seen only once. The sequenced sample was blood. These receptors originate from a woman aged 60-70 years in good health.

This clonotype has a handful of counts. The CDR3 sequence is CASGGGLAGPYEQYF. The CDR3, as DNA: TGTGCCAGCGGGGGGGGACTAGCGGGACCCTACGAGCAGTACTTC. The gene calls are TRBV27 and TRBJ2-7; 13 nucleotides line up with TRBD2. Germline assignment: CDR1 MNHEY and CDR2 SMNVEV (reference sequence). Germline trimming cut 8 bases from V and 2 bases from J; bases unmatched to any gene: 6. The CDR3 loop spans 15 amino acids.

The rearrangement uses TRBV30 and TRBJ2-1, with TRBD2 matching 11 bases. CDR1 is GTSNPN and CDR2 is SVGIG in the germline V gene (reference sequence). The trim removed 3 bases at V and 2 bases at J, leaving 3 bases unmatched. The CDR3 loop spans 15 amino acids. The CDR3 DNA reads as TGTGCCTGGAGGAGACTAGCGGGGACCTACAATGAGCAGTTCTTC. It specifies CAWRRLAGTYNEQFF.

The chain recombines TRBV4-1 with TRBJ2-1, with 8 bases identical to TRBD1. V lost 2 bases to trimming and J lost 5 bases; unmatched junction nucleotides: 11. CDR1 is MGHRA and CDR2 is YSYEKL in the germline V gene. The CDR3 loop spans 17 amino acids. CDR3 sequence: CASSQPLLGQGNNEQFF. CDR3 sequence (DNA): TGCGCCAGCAGCCAACCCCTCCTCGGACAGGGTAACAATGAGCAGTTCTTC.

V gene TRBV28 combines with J gene TRBJ1-1; D possibly corresponds to TRBD1 (6 bases). V was shortened by 5 bases and J by 4 bases, with 11 bases between the two germline ends. Germline V gene lookup returns CDR1 MDHEN and CDR2 SYDVKM. This CDR3 contains 13 residues. The CDR3 reads CASSQGKVTEAFF. The DNA of the CDR3 is TGTGCCAGCAGTCAGGGGAAGGTCACTGAAGCTTTCTTT.

A few counts support this clonotype. The chain links TRBV6-2 or TRBV6-3 to TRBJ2-1; D possibly corresponds to TRBD1 (6 bases). V gave up 3 bases and J gave up 5 bases, with 14 bases separating them. Germline V lookup: CDR1 MNHEY, CDR2 SVGEGT. The CDR3 spans 15 residues. This chain's CDR3 is CASSYGQGRNNEQFF. CDR3 coding DNA: TGTGCCAGCAGTTATGGCCAGGGGAGAAACAATGAGCAGTTCTTC.

The rearrangement joins TRBV5-1 to TRBJ1-2, with D hard to call. V gave up 0 bases and J gave up 4 bases, with 10 bases separating them. The germline V gene has CDR1 SGHRS and CDR2 YFSETQ. The CDR3 covers 14 residues. CDR3 loop: CASSLGNGAYGYTF. The CDR3 DNA follows: TGCGCCAGCAGCTTGGGGAACGGAGCCTATGGCTACACCTTC.

This chain uses TRBV20-1 with TRBJ2-7; D is uncertain. Germline CDR1 is DFQATT and CDR2 is SNEGSKA (reference sequence). Trimming pared 3 bases from V and 4 bases from J, leaving 10 bases between. The CDR3 extends over 12 amino acids. CDR3 nucleotide sequence: TGCAGTGCTAGCGTAGGCGCGTACGAGCAGTACTTC. Amino acids: CSASVGAYEQYF.

This clonotype was picked up one time. The junction and the germline gene differ at one end; a read error may be behind it. The chain links TRBV4-2 to TRBJ2-7; 10 bases are shared with TRBD2. Per the germline V gene, CDR1 is LGHNA and CDR2 is YNFKEQ. The CDR3 totals 16 residues. The CDR3, as DNA: TGTGCCAGCAACCAAGAGGGGGGACTAGCGAGCTACGAGCAGTACTTC. Amino acid sequence: CASNQEGGLASYEQYF.

The chain has TRBV14 and TRBJ2-7, with D maybe TRBD2 (5 bases). V was trimmed by 3 bases and J by 4 bases, leaving 19 bases between them. The CDR3 covers 16 residues. The germline V gene has CDR1 SGHDN and CDR2 FVKESK. The CDR3 here is CASSHQSGRAAYEQYF. The CDR3, as DNA: TGTGCCAGCAGCCACCAAAGCGGCAGAGCCGCTTACGAGCAGTACTTC.

This clonotype was detected a few times. This chain links TRBV6-5 with TRBJ1-2, with D perhaps matching TRBD1 (6 bases). Trimming took off 9 bases at V and 1 base at J, with 12 bases between the two ends. The CDR3 extends over 13 amino acids. Germline V gene data show CDR1 as MNHEY and CDR2 as SVGAGI. CDR3 protein: CASRDTDNYGYTF. CDR3 DNA sequence: TGTGCCAGTCGGGACACTGATAACTATGGCTACACCTTC.

This clonotype was seen a single time. This chain links TRBV20-1 with TRBJ2-7; perhaps TRBD2 as D (6 bases). Trimming cost V 0 bases and J 3 bases, with 30 bases left between them. The CDR3 consists of 20 residues. Germline V gene lookup returns CDR1 DFQATT and CDR2 SNEGSKA (reference sequence). For the CDR3, the DNA is TGCAGTGCTAGAGATCAAACGGGAACATCAAAGCGGGCAAGGGTCTACGAGCAGTACTTC. Protein product: CSARDQTGTSKRARVYEQYF.

This clonotype was detected a few times. The gene calls are TRBV4-3 and TRBJ2-4, with D maybe TRBD1 (6 bases). The germline V and J ends were trimmed by 4 bases and 2 bases, with 9 bases remaining between them. This CDR3 has 14 residues. Germline V gene data show CDR1 as LGHNA and CDR2 as YSLEER. The CDR3 here is CASSPDRTKNIQYF. The CDR3, as DNA: TGCGCCAGCAGCCCCGACAGGACCAAAAACATTCAGTACTTC.

As for this clonotype: One end of the junction varies from germline; a read error may be responsible. This rearrangement joins TRBV20-1 to TRBJ2-7; TRBD1 aligns across 10 bases. The CDR3 length is 15 residues. CDR1 is DFQATT, CDR2 SNEGSKA, per germline (reference sequence). The CDR3 nucleotides are TGCGGTGCCGTAAGCCGACAGGGGGCTGGTTACGAGCAGTACTTC. It codes for CGAVSRQGAGYEQYF.

This chain joins TRBV27 and TRBJ2-5; possible D gene TRBD2, 6 bases. The ends were cut back, 1 base at V and 11 bases at J, with 23 bases in the middle. This CDR3 has 16 amino acids. Germline V gene sequence: CDR1 MNHEY, CDR2 SMNVEV (reference sequence). In DNA form, the CDR3 reads TGTGCCAGCAGTTTATGGCTAGCTTCTTTTACACGGGAGCAGTACTTC. This translates into CASSLWLASFTREQYF.

This chain connects TRBV11-2 to TRBJ2-5, with 9 bases identical to TRBD2. Germline V CDR1 and CDR2: SGHAT, FQNNGV. The CDR3 covers 17 residues. Trimming took 5 bases from V and 3 from J; bases not matched to a gene: 13. CDR3 sequence (DNA): TGTGCCAGCAGCCCCCGACCCGGACTAGCGAGAGAAGAGACCCAGTACTTC. Amino acids: CASSPRPGLAREETQYF.

This clonotype came up a few times. The DNA of the CDR3 is TGTGCCAGCAACGTCGAGGAGAGCTACACCTTC. Protein product: CASNVEESYTF. This chain uses TRBV7-9 with TRBJ1-2; D call uncertain. The CDR3 runs 11 residues. From germline, CDR1 is SEHNR and CDR2 FQNEAQ (reference sequence). V was shortened by 7 bases and J by 9 bases, with 12 bases between the two germline ends.

The sample holds a few counts of this clonotype. The chain is built from TRBV20-1 and TRBJ2-7, with 10 bases identical to TRBD2. J gave up 6 bases and V 8 bases, and 13 bases lay outside the gene matches. The CDR3 runs to 14 residues. Germline V CDR1 and CDR2: DFQATT, SNEGSKA (reference sequence). The CDR3 region is CSWTSGLGTAEQYF. CDR3 sequence (DNA): TGCAGTTGGACTAGCGGACTGGGAACCGCCGAGCAGTACTTC.

This clonotype was picked up many times. The chain recombines TRBV5-6 with TRBJ2-6; tentative D call: TRBD1 (6 bases). The CDR3 contains 16 residues. Trimming cost V 0 bases and J 0 bases, with 7 bases left between them. CDR1 is SGHDT and CDR2 is YYEEEE in the germline V gene. For the CDR3, the DNA is TGTGCCAGCAGCTTGGGAGGGGGCTCTGGGGCCAACGTCCTGACTTTC. Residues: CASSLGGGSGANVLTF.

This clonotype was recorded many times. The gene calls are TRBV7-2 and TRBJ2-7; weak D call: TRBD1 (6 bases). Trimming left V 2 bases short and J 0 bases short, with 8 bases between. The V gene's germline CDR1 is SGHTA and CDR2 FQGNSA. CDR3 length: 14 amino acids. CDR3 amino acids: CASSLRDTSYEQYF. The DNA for the CDR3 is TGTGCCAGCAGCTTACGGGACACCTCCTACGAGCAGTACTTC.

The sample holds a few counts of this clonotype. The chain joins TRBV3-1 to TRBJ2-3; weak D call: TRBD2 (6 bases). The CDR3 covers 15 residues. Germline values: CDR1 LGHDT, CDR2 YNNKEL (reference sequence). The V end lost 4 bases, the J end lost 2 bases, and 13 bases lay between the germline ends. CDR3 sequence (DNA): TGTGCCAGCAGCCTGAGGGGACTTCTCACAGATACGCAGTATTTT. As protein: CASSLRGLLTDTQYF.

There are a few counts of this clonotype. The CDR3 DNA is TGTGCCATCAGTGAGTCGGGACAGGGGGAGAATGAGCAGTTCTTC. Its protein is CAISESGQGENEQFF. The chain has TRBV10-3 and TRBJ2-1; 11 bases fit TRBD1. Germline V gives CDR1 ENHRY, CDR2 SYGVKD. This CDR3 is 15 amino acids long. After removal of 0 bases from V and 7 bases from J, the junction contained 2 bases not matched to a gene.

The V and J genes are TRBV20-1 and TRBJ1-1, with a weak D call TRBD1 (6 bases). Germline V gives CDR1 DFQATT, CDR2 SNEGSKA (reference sequence). The CDR3 is 13 amino acids. Trimming left V 6 bases short and J 3 bases short, with 14 bases between. In DNA, the CDR3 is TGCAGTGCCAGTCCGGGACATCACACTGAAGCTTTCTTT. The encoded protein is CSASPGHHTEAFF.

The J gene is TRBJ2-1, the V gene TRBV7-9, with TRBD1 matching over 10 bases. With 6 bases clipped from V and 4 bases from J, the junction kept 9 bases outside the gene matches. Germline CDR1 SEHNR, CDR2 FQNEAQ (reference sequence). The CDR3 is made up of 16 amino acids. This CDR3 is CASRSTGTGVYNEQFF. CDR3 sequence (DNA): TGTGCCAGCAGGTCTACCGGGACAGGGGTTTACAATGAGCAGTTCTTC.

This clonotype has more than one count but fewer than ten. The chain joins TRBV11-2 to TRBJ1-1; D ambiguous. The germline V gene has CDR1 SGHAT and CDR2 FQNNGV. This CDR3 spans 14 amino acids. Trimming took 1 base from V and 1 from J, leaving 7 bases between them. Here the CDR3 reads CASSLATENTEAFF. In DNA, the CDR3 is TGTGCCAGCAGCTTAGCGACTGAGAACACTGAAGCTTTCTTT.

In its sample, this clonotype was seen a few times. This chain connects TRBV10-1 to TRBJ2-5; D might be TRBD1 or TRBD2, each matching 5 bases. The germline V gene has CDR1 WNHNN and CDR2 SYGVQD (reference sequence). Trimming removed 4 bases at V and 2 bases at J, with 8 bases between. The CDR3 runs to 13 residues. This chain's CDR3 is CASSGGVQETQYF. In nucleotides, the CDR3 is TGCGCCAGCAGTGGAGGGGTGCAAGAGACCCAGTACTTC.

The J gene is TRBJ2-1, the V gene TRBV3-1, with 10 bases matching TRBD2. The V gene's germline CDR1 is LGHDT and CDR2 YNNKEL (reference sequence). V shed 4 bases and J 9 bases; nucleotides not matched to a gene: 9. The CDR3 loop spans 15 amino acids. This CDR3 is CASSPILAGEGEQFF. Written as DNA, the CDR3 is TGTGCCAGCAGCCCCATTCTAGCGGGAGAAGGTGAGCAGTTCTTC.

The chain employs TRBV7-2 and TRBJ2-7; 9 bases are shared with TRBD2. CDR1 is SGHTA, CDR2 FQGNSA, per germline. V lost 0 bases and J lost 1; bases outside the gene matches: 7. CDR3 length equals 17 residues. CDR3 loop: CASSLAREGDPSYEQYF. The CDR3 DNA sequence: TGTGCCAGCAGCTTAGCGCGGGAGGGGGACCCTTCCTACGAGCAGTACTTC.

For this clonotype: One base away lies a much larger clone, so this may be a sequencing read error. The CDR3 region has the DNA TGCAGTGCTCCCTATAGAGGAGGTACGCAGTATTTT. Translation: CSAPYRGGTQYF. V usage is TRBV20-1 and J usage is TRBJ2-3, with a tentative D call TRBD2 (5 bases). This CDR3 comprises 12 residues. Germline V gene lookup returns CDR1 DFQATT and CDR2 SNEGSKA (reference sequence). Deletions cut 5 bases from V and 8 bases from J, with 14 bases between.

The V call is TRBV7-2, the J call TRBJ2-5, with a weak D call TRBD1 (5 bases). This CDR3 is built from 14 residues. CDR1 and CDR2 (germline): SGHTA, FQGNSA. Trimming took off 2 bases at V and 4 bases at J, with 11 bases between the two ends. CDR3 residues: CASSLLAQGETQYF. The CDR3, as DNA: TGTGCCAGCAGCTTATTGGCTCAGGGAGAGACCCAGTACTTC.